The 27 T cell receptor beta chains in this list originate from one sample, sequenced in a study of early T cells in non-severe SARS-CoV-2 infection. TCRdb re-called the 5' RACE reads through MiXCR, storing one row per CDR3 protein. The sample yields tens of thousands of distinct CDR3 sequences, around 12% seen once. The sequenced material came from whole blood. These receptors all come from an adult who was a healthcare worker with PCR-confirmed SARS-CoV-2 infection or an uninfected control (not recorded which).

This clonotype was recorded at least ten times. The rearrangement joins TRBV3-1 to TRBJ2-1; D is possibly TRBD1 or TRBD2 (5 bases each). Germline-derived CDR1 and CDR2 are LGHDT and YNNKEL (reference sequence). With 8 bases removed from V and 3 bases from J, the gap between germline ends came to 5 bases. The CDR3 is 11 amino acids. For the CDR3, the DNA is TGTGCCAGCGGGGGCTACAATGAGCAGTTCTTC. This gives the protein CASGGYNEQFF.

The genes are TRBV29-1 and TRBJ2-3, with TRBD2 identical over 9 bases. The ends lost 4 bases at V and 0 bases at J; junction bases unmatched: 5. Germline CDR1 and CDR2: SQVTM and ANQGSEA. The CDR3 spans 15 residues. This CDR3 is CSVGGTSGSTDTQYF. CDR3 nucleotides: TGCAGCGTTGGGGGCACTAGCGGGAGCACAGATACGCAGTATTTT.

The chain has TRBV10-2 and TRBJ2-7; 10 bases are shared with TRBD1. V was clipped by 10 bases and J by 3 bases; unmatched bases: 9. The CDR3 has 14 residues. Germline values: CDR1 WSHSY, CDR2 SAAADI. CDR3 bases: TGCGCCACCCGGTTGGGACAGGGGTACTACGAGCAGTACTTC. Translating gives CATRLGQGYYEQYF.

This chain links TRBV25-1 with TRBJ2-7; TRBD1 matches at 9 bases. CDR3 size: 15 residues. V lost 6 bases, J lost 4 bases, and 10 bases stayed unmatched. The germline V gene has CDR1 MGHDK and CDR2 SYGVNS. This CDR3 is CASRGGTGSVYEQYF. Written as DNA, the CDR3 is TGTGCCAGCAGGGGGGGGACAGGGAGTGTTTACGAGCAGTACTTC.

The CDR3 DNA reads as TGTGCCTGGAGTCACCCAGCAGGGAACACAGATACGCAGTATTTT. Translation gives CAWSHPAGNTDTQYF. The chain has TRBV30 and TRBJ2-3, with a tentative D call TRBD1 (5 bases). The CDR3 contains 15 residues. Trimming pared 2 bases from V and 2 bases from J, leaving 14 bases between. Per the germline V gene, CDR1 is GTSNPN and CDR2 is SVGIG (reference sequence). The full variable domain, with the rest looked up from reference TRBV30 and TRBJ2-3, is SQTIHQWPATLVQPVGSPLSLECTVEGTSNPNLYWYRQAAGRGLQLLFYSVGIGQISSEVPQNLSASRPQDRQFILSSKKLLLSDSGFYLCAWSHPAGNTDTQYFGPGTRLTVL.

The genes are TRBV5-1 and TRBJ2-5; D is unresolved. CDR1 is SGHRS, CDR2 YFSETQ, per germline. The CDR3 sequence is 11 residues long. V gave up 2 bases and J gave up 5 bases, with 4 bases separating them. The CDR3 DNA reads TGCGCCAGCAGCTTCCGGGAGACCCAGTACTTC. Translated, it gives CASSFRETQYF.

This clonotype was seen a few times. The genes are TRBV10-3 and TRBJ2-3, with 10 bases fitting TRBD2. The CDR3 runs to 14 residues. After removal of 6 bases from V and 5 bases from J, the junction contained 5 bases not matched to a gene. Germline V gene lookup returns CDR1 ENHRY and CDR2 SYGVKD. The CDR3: CAISTGTSVDTQYF. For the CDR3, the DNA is TGTGCCATCAGCACCGGGACTAGCGTAGATACGCAGTATTTT.

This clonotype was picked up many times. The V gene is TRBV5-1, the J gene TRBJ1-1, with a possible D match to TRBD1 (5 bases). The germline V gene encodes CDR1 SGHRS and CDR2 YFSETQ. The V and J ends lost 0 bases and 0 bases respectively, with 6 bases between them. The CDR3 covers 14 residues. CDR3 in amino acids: CASSLDRMNTEAFF. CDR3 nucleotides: TGCGCCAGCAGCTTGGACAGGATGAACACTGAAGCTTTCTTT.

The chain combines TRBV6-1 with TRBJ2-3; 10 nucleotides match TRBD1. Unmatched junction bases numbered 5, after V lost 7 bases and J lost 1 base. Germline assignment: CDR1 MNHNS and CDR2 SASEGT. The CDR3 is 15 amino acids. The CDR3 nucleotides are TGTGCCAGCAAATCCGGGACAGGGGGCACAGATACGCAGTATTTT. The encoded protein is CASKSGTGGTDTQYF.

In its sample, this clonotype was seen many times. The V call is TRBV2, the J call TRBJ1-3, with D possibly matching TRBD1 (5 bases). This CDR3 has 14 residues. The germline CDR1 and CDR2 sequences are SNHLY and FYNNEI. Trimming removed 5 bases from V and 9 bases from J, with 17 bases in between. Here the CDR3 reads CASSPIRDQLTIYF. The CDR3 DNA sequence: TGTGCCAGCAGTCCAATCCGGGACCAACTCACCATATATTTT.

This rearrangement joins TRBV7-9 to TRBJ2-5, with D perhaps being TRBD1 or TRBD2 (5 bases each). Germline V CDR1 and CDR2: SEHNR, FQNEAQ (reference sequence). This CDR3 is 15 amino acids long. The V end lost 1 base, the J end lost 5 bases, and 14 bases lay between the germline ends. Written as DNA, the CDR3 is TGTGCCAGCAGCTTAGTATTGGGGGAGCAGGAGACCCAGTACTTC. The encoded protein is CASSLVLGEQETQYF.

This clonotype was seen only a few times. CDR3 nucleotide sequence: TGTGCCTGGAGTGTACCGGGGGCAGGGAGAGGCGCTGAAGCTTTCTTT. Its translation: CAWSVPGAGRGAEAFF. The chain couples TRBV30 to TRBJ1-1, with D tentatively TRBD1 (6 bases). Germline CDR1 reads GTSNPN; CDR2 reads SVGIG (reference sequence). The CDR3 is 16 amino acids. V lost 0 bases to trimming and J lost 6 bases, with 20 bases between them.

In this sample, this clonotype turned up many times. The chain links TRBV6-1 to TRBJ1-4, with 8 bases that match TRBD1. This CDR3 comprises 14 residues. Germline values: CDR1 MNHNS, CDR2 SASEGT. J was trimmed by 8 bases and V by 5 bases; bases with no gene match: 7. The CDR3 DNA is TGTGCCAGCAGTACCGGGACAGGAGGAGAAAAACTGTTTTTT. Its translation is CASSTGTGGEKLFF.

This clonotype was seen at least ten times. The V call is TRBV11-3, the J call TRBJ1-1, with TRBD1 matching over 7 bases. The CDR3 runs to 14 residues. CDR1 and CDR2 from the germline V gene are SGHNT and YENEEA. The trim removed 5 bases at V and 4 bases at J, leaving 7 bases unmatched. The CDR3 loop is CASSRVGGFTEAFF. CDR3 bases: TGTGCCAGCAGCCGGGTAGGGGGCTTCACTGAAGCTTTCTTT.

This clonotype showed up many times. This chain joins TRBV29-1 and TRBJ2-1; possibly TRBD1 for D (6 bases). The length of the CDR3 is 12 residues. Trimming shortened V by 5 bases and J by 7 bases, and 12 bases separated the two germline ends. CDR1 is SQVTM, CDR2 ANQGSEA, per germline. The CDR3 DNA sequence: TGCAGCGTTAGGCCCCAGGGGAATGAGCAGTTCTTC. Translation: CSVRPQGNEQFF.

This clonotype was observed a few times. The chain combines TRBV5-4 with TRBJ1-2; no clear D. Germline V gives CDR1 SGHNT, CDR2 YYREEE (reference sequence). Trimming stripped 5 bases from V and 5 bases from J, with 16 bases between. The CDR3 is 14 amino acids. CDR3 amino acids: CASRAGSASYGYTF. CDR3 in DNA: TGTGCCAGCAGGGCCGGCTCCGCTTCGTATGGCTACACCTTC.

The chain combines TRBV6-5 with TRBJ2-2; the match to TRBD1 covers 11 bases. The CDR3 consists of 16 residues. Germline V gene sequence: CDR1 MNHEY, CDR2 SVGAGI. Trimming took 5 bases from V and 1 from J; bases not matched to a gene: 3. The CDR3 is CASSGQGAQNTGELFF. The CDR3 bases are TGTGCCAGCAGTGGACAGGGGGCGCAGAACACCGGGGAGCTGTTTTTT.

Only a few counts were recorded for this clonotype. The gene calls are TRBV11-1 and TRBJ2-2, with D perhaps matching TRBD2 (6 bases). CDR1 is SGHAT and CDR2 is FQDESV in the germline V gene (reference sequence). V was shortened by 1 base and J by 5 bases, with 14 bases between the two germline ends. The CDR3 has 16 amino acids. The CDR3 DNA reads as TGTGCCAGCAGCTTAGGCCAAGCCGGGGGAACCGGGGAGCTGTTTTTT. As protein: CASSLGQAGGTGELFF.

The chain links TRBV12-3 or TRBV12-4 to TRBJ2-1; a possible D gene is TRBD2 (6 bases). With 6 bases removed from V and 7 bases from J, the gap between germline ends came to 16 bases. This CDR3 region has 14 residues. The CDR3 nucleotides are TGTGCCAGCAGCCCGGGTGGGGGGAGAAATGAGCAGTTCTTC. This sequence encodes CASSPGGGRNEQFF.

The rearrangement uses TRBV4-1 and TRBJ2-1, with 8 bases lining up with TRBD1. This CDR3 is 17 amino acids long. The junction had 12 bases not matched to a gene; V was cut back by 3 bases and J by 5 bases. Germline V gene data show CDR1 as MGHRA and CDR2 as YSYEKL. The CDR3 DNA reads TGCGCCAGCAGCCAGACGGGTTTAACAGGGGGAAACAATGAGCAGTTCTTC. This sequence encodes CASSQTGLTGGNNEQFF.

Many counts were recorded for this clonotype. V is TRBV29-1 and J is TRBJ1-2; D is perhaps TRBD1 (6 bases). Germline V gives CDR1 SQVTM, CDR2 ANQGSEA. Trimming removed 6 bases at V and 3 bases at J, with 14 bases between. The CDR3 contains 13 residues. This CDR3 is CSVARGADYGYTF. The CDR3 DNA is TGCAGCGTCGCAAGGGGGGCCGACTATGGCTACACCTTC.

CDR3 sequence reads: CAGLRGNTGELFF. CDR3 in DNA: TGTGCCGGACTCAGGGGGAACACCGGGGAGCTGTTTTTT. The gene calls are TRBV7-8 and TRBJ2-2; weak D call: TRBD1 (6 bases). This CDR3 is 13 amino acids long. Trimming removed 11 bases from V and 1 base from J, with 11 bases in between. Looked up from germline, CDR1 is SGHVS and CDR2 is FQNEAQ.

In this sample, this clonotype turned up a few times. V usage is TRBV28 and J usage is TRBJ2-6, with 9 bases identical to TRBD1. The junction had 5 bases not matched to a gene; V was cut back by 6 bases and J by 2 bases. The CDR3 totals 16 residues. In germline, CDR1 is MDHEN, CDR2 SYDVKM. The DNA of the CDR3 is TGTGCCAGCAGCTCGGACAGGGGAACTGGGGCCAACGTCCTGACTTTC. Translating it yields CASSSDRGTGANVLTF.

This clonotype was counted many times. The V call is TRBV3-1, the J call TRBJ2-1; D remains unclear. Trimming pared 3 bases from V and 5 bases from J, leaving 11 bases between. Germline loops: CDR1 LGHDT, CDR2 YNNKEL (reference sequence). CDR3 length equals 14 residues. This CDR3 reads CASSQGYPHNEQFF. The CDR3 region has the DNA TGTGCCAGCAGCCAGGGATATCCCCACAATGAGCAGTTCTTC.

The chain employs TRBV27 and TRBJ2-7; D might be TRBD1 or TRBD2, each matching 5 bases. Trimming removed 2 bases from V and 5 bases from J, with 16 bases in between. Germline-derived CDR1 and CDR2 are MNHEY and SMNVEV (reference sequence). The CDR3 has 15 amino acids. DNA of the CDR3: TGTGCCAGCAGTTTAAGGCAGCTGGGACCCCACGAGCAGTACTTC. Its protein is CASSLRQLGPHEQYF.

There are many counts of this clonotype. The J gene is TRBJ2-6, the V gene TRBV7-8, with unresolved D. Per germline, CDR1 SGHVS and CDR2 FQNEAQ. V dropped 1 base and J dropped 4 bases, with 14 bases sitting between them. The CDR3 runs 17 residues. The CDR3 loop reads CASSLVQAAPGANVLTF. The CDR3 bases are TGTGCCAGCAGCTTAGTGCAGGCGGCGCCGGGGGCCAACGTCCTGACTTTC.

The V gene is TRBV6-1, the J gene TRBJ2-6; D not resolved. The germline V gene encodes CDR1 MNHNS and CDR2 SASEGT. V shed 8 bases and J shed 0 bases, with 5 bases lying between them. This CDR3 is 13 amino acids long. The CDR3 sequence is CASRGSGANVLTF. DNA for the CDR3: TGTGCCAGCCGTGGCTCTGGGGCCAACGTCCTGACTTTC.